This TCR beta chain was captured by sequencing in a study of liver allograft versus peripheral blood T cells. Study as a whole: The study compared liver allograft T cell receptor repertoires against peripheral blood repertoires of liver transplant recipients.

The CDR3 spans 16 residues. The germline V and J ends were trimmed by 2 bases and 1 base, with 13 bases remaining between them. General observations from the study: Reportedly, liver allograft T cell receptor repertoires differed from peripheral blood ones.

A single record per CDR3 protein comes from TCRdb applying MiXCR to the reads. This repertoire shows 10,000 to 14,000 distinct CDR3 sequences, about 23% found once; its top ten account for more than 1.5%. Concerning this clonotype: What it binds is unknown.

The receptor was derived from a human patient who had a liver transplant. Part of the T cell pool may stem from the graft donor. The V call is TRBV12-3 or TRBV12-4, the J call TRBJ2-3, with D perhaps matching TRBD2 (6 bases). This chain's CDR3 is CASSLFGGAGTDTQYF. In nucleotides, the CDR3 is TGTGCCAGCAGTTTATTCGGGGGAGCGGGCACAGATACGCAGTATTTT.